This TCR beta chain was sequenced in a study of Tregs in tolerant kidney transplant recipients. Only in-frame clones appear in the TCRdb table, and some are missing; sequencing was by immunoSEQ multiplex PCR. The sample carries some 100,000 clones, 85% to 95% recorded once. Germline CDR1 SGHRS, CDR2 YFSETQ. The CDR3 has 20 amino acids. V lost 4 bases to trimming and J lost 0 bases; unmatched junction nucleotides: 11. The sequenced material came from CD4+ T cells from blood. The source is a human donor in good health. This chain uses TRBV5-1 with TRBJ2-1; 15 nucleotides align to TRBD2. This chain's CDR3 is CASSPGLAGGRLSSYNEQFF. In DNA form, the CDR3 reads TGCGCCAGCAGCCCCGGACTAGCGGGGGGGAGATTGAGCTCCTACAATGAGCAGTTCTTC. The full variable domain, completed using reference TRBV5-1 and TRBJ2-1, is KAGVTQTPRYLIKTRGQQVTLSCSPISGHRSVSWYQQTPGQGLQFLFEYFSETQRNKGNFPGRFSGRQFSNSRSEMNVSTLELGDSALYLCASSPGLAGGRLSSYNEQFFGPGTRLTVL.